Below are 9 T cell receptor beta chains sequenced from a single sample in a study of blood T cell repertoires in COVID-19. The repertoire was sequenced with immunoSEQ multiplex PCR; TCRdb's copy has only in-frame clones and lacks some. This table has about 97,000 clones, around 87% appearing once. The sequenced sample was peripheral blood. Receptors were obtained from a man in his fifties or sixties with active or convalescent COVID-19.

The genes are TRBV29-1 and TRBJ2-2; TRBD2 matches 8 bases. Looked up from germline, CDR1 is SQVTM and CDR2 is ANQGSEA. V lost 6 bases, J lost 2 bases, and 5 bases stayed unmatched. CDR3 length: 14 amino acids. CDR3 region: CSVPGGPNTGELFF. The CDR3 bases are TGCAGCGTCCCGGGGGGGCCCAACACCGGGGAGCTGTTTTTT.

The chain uses TRBV6-5 and TRBJ1-5, with a possible D match to TRBD1 (5 bases). Trimming shortened V by 11 bases and J by 4 bases, and 6 bases separated the two germline ends. The CDR3 spans 10 residues. Germline V gives CDR1 MNHEY, CDR2 SVGAGI. Here the CDR3 DNA reads TGTGCCGCAGGGAATCAGCCCCAGCATTTT. It specifies CAAGNQPQHF.

The chain carries TRBV30 and TRBJ2-5; 9 bases fit TRBD2. This CDR3 contains 14 residues. The V gene end was trimmed by 1 base and the J gene end by 4 bases; junction bases not matched to a gene: 4. Germline V CDR1 and CDR2: GTSNPN, SVGIG (reference sequence). The CDR3 DNA is TGTGCCTGGAGTGCGCGCGGGGGGGCAGAGACCCAGTACTTC. It specifies CAWSARGGAETQYF.

On this clone itself: Distinct nucleotide sequences in the sample also encode this CDR3. The genes are TRBV7-2 and TRBJ2-3, with 9 bases aligning to TRBD2. Germline V lookup: CDR1 SGHTA, CDR2 FQGNSA. V lost 5 bases, J lost 4 bases, and 4 bases stayed unmatched. This CDR3 comprises 14 residues. CDR3 DNA: TGTGCCAGCAGCATTAGCGGGGGTGCAGATACGCAGTATTTT. This gives the protein CASSISGGADTQYF. The full variable domain, with the rest looked up from reference TRBV7-2 and TRBJ2-3, is GAGVSQSPSNKVTEKGKDVELRCDPISGHTALYWYRQSLGQGLEFLIYFQGNSAPDKSGLPSDRFSAERTGGSVSTLTIQRTQQEDSAVYLCASSISGGADTQYFGPGTRLTVL.

This chain connects TRBV24-1 to TRBJ2-3; 12 nucleotides align to TRBD2. The CDR3 has 16 amino acids. Germline V CDR1 and CDR2: KGHDR, SFDVKD. After removal of 3 bases from V and 5 bases from J, the junction contained 5 bases not matched to a gene. DNA of the CDR3: TGTGCCACCAGTGATCCACTAGCGGGGGGCCGAGATACGCAGTATTTT. Translation gives CATSDPLAGGRDTQYF.

This clone was seen a handful of times. The V call is TRBV19, the J call TRBJ1-4; TRBD1 might be the D (5 bases). CDR3 length: 15 residues. CDR1 and CDR2 (germline): LNHDA, SQIVND (reference sequence). The V end lost 3 bases, the J end lost 7 bases, and 15 bases lay between the germline ends. Here the CDR3 DNA reads TGTGCCAGTAGTATGACCAGGGATGATGCTGAAAAACTGTTTTTT. Protein sequence: CASSMTRDDAEKLFF. Based on the CDR3 plus reference TRBV19 and TRBJ1-4, the full variable domain is DGGITQSPKYLFRKEGQNVTLSCEQNLNHDAMYWYRQDPGQGLRLIYYSQIVNDFQKGDIAEGYSVSREKKESFPLTVTSAQKNPTAFYLCASSMTRDDAEKLFFGSGTQLSVL.

The chain uses TRBV29-1 and TRBJ1-1; possible D gene TRBD1, 5 bases. The CDR3 loop spans 13 amino acids. V was shortened by 4 bases and J by 5 bases, with 14 bases between the two germline ends. CDR1 and CDR2 from the germline V gene are SQVTM and ANQGSEA. Written as DNA, the CDR3 is TGCAGCGTTGGGATGGGGGGATTGACTGAAGCTTTCTTT. This codes for CSVGMGGLTEAFF.

The chain recombines TRBV19 with TRBJ2-3; 8 nucleotides align to TRBD2. CDR1 is LNHDA and CDR2 is SQIVND in the germline V gene (reference sequence). The CDR3 is 17 amino acids. Trimming at V came to 4 bases and at J to 0 bases, leaving 9 bases not matched to a gene. The CDR3 region has the DNA TGTGCCAGTAGTACCCGGCGGGGGGCCACTAGCACAGATACGCAGTATTTT. Translating it yields CASSTRRGATSTDTQYF.

The gene calls are TRBV28 and TRBJ1-1; a weak D match, TRBD1 (5 bases). The V end was cut by 7 bases, the J end by 3 bases, with 12 bases between. CDR3 length: 13 residues. Per the germline V gene, CDR1 is MDHEN and CDR2 is SYDVKM. This CDR3 is CASNTPGDTEAFF. Here the CDR3 DNA reads TGTGCCAGCAATACCCCGGGGGACACTGAAGCTTTCTTT.